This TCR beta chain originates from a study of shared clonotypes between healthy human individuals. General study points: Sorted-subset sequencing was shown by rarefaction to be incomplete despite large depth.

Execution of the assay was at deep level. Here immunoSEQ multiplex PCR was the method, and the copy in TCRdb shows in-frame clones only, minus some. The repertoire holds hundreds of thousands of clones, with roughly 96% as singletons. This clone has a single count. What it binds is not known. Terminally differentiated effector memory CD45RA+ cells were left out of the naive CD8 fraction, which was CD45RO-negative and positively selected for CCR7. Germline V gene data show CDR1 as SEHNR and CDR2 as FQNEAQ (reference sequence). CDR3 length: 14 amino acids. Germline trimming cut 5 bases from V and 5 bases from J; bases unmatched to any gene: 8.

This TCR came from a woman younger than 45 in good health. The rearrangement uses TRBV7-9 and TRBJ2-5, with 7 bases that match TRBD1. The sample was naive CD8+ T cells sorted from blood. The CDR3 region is CASSITGVYETQYF. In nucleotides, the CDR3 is TGTGCCAGCAGCATCACAGGGGTATATGAGACCCAGTACTTC.